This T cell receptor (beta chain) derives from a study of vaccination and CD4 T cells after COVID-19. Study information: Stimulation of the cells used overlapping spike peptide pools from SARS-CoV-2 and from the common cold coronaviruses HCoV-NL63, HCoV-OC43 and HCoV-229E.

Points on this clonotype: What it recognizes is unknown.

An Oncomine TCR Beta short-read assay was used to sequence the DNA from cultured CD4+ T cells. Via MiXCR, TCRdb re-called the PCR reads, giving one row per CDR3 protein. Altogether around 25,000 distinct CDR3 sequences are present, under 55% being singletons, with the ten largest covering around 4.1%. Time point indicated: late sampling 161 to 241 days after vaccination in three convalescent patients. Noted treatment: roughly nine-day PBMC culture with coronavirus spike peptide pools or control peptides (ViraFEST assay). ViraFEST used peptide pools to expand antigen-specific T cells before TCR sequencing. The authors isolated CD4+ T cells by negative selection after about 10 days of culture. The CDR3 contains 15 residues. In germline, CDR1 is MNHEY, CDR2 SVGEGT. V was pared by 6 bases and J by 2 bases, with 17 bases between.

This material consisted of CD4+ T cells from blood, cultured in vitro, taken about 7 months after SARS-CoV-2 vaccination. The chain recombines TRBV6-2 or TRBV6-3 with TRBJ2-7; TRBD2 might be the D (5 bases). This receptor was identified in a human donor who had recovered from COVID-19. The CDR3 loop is CASSPRHGIPYEQYF. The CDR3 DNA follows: TGTGCCAGCAGCCCCCGTCACGGGATCCCCTACGAGCAGTACTTC.